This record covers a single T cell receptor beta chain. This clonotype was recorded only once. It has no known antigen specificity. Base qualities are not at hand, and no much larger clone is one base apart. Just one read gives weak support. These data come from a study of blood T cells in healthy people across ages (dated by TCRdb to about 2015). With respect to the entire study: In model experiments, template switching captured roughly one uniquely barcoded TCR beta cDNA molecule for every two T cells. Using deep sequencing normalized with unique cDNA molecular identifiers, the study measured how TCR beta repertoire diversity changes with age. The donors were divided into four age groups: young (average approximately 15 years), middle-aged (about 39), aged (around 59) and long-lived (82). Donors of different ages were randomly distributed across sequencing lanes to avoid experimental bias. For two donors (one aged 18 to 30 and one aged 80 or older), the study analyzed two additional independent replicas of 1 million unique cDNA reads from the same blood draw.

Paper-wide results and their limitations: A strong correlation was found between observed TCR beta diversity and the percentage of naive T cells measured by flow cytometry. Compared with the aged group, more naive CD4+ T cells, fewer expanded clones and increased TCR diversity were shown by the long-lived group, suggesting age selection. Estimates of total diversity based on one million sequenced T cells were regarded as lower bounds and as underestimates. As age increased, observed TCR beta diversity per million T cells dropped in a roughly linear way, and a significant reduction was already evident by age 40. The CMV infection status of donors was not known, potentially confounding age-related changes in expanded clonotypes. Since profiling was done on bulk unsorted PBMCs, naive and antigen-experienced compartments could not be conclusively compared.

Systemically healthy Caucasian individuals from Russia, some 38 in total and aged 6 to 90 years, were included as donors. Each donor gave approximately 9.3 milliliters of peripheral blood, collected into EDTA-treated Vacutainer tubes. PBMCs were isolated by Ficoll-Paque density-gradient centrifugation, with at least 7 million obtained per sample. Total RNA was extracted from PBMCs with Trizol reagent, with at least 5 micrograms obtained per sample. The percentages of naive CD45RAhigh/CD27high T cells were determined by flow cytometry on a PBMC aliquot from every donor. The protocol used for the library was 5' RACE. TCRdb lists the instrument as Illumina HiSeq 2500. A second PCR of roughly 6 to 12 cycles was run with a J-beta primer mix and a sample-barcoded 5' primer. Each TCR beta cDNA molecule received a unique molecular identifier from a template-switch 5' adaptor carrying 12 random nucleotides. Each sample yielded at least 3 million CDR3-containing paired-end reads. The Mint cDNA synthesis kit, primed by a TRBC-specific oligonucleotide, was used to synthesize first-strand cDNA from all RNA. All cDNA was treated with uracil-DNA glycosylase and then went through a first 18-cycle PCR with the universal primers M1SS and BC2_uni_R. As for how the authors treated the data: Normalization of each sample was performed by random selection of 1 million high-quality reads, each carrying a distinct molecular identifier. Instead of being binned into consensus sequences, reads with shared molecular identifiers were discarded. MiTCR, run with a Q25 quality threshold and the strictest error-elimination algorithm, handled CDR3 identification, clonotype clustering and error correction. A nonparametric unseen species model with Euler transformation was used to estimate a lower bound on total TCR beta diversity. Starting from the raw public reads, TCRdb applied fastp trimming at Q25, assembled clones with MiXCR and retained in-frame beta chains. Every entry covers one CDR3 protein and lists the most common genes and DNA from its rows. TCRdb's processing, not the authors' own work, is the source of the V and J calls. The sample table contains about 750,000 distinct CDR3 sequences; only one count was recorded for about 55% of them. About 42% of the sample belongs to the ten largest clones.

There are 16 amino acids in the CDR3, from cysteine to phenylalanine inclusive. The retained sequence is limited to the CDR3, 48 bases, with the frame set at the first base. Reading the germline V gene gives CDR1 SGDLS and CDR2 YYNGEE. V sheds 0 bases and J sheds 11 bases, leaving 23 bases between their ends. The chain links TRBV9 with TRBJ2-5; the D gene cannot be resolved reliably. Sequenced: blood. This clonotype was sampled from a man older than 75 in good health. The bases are TGTGCCAGCAGCGTAGAGGTGATAGGTCCCATGGGTGAGCAGTACTTC. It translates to CASSVEVIGPMGEQYF.